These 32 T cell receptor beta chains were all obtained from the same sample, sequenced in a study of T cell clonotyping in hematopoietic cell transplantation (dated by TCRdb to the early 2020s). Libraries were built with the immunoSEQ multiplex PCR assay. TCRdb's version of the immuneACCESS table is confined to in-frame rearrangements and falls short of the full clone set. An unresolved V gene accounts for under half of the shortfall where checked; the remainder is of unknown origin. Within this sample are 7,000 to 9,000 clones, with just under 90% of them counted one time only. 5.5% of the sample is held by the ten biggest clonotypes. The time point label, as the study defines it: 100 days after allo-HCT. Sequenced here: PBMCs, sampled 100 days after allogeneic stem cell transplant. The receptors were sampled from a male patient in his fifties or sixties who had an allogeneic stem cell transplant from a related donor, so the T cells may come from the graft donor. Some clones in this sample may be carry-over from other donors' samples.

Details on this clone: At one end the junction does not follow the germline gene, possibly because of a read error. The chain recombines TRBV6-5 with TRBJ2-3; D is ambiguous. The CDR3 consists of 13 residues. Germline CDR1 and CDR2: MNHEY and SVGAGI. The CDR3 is CTSSLQSTDTQYF. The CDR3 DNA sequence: TGTACCAGCAGTCTTCAAAGCACGGATACGCAGTATTTT.

CDR3 in amino acids: CASSFRVRNTEAFF. CDR3 bases: TGTGCCAGCAGTTTCCGGGTTCGGAACACTGAAGCTTTCTTT. The chain recombines TRBV28 with TRBJ1-1; D ambiguous. V lost 3 bases and J 1 base, leaving 9 bases between the germline ends. This CDR3 has 14 residues. In germline, CDR1 is MDHEN, CDR2 SYDVKM.

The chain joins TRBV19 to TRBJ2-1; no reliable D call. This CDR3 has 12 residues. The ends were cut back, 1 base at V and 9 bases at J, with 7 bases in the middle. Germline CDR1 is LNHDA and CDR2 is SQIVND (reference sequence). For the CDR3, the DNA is TGTGCCAGTAGTATAGGGGGTATTGAGCAGTTCTTC. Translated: CASSIGGIEQFF.

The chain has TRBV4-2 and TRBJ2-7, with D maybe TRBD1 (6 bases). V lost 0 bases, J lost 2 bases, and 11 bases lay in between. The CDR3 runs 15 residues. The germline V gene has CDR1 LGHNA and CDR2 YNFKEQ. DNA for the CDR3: TGTGCCAGCAGCCAAGAAATTACAGGGACCTACGAGCAGTACTTC. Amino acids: CASSQEITGTYEQYF.

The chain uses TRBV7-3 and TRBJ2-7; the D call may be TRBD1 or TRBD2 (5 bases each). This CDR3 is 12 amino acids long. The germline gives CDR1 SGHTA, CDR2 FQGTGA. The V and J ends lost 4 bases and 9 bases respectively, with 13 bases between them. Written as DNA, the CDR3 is TGTGCCAGCAGCTCTTGGGGGACGGGGCAGTACTTC. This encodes CASSSWGTGQYF.

CDR3 DNA: TGTGCCAGCAGCTTCAGAAGCTCCTACAATGAGCAGTTCTTC. Translated: CASSFRSSYNEQFF. The chain joins TRBV11-1 to TRBJ2-1; D call uncertain. V shed 3 bases and J shed 0 bases, with 6 bases lying between them. Germline V gives CDR1 SGHAT, CDR2 FQDESV (reference sequence). The CDR3 is 14 amino acids.

The CDR3 nucleotides are TGTGCCAGCGCAGACCGGGGCCGCTCCTACGAGCAGTACTTC. This gives the protein CASADRGRSYEQYF. This sequence joins TRBV7-6 and TRBJ2-7; D possibly uses TRBD1 or TRBD2 (5 bases each). CDR1 SGHVS and CDR2 FNYEAQ come from the germline V gene. Trimming left V 8 bases short and J 0 bases short, with 14 bases between. The CDR3 is 14 residues long.

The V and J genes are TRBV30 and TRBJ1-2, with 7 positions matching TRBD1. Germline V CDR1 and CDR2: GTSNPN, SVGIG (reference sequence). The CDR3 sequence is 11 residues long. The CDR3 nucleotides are TGTGCAGAAGGGGGCGCGGGTGGCTACACCTTC. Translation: CAEGGAGGYTF.

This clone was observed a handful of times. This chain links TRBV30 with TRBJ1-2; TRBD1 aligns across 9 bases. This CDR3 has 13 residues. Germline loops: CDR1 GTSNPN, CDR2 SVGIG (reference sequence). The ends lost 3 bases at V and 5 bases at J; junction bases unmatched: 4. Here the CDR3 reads CAWRPGQGYGYTF. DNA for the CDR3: TGTGCCTGGAGGCCGGGACAGGGATATGGCTACACCTTC. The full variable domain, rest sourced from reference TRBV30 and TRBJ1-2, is SQTIHQWPATLVQPVGSPLSLECTVEGTSNPNLYWYRQAAGRGLQLLFYSVGIGQISSEVPQNLSASRPQDRQFILSSKKLLLSDSGFYLCAWRPGQGYGYTFGSGTRLTVV.

CDR3 in amino acids: CASSVGYGYTF. CDR3 sequence (DNA): TGTGCCAGCAGTGTCGGCTATGGCTACACCTTC. This sequence joins TRBV25-1 and TRBJ1-2; unclear D gene. CDR1 is MGHDK and CDR2 is SYGVNS in the germline V gene. The V end lost 4 bases, the J end lost 4 bases, and 4 bases lay between the germline ends. The CDR3 covers 11 residues.

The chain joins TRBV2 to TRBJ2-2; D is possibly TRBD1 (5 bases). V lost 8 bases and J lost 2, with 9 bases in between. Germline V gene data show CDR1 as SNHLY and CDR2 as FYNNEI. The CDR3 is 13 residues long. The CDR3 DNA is TGTGCCAGCTCGACAGAAAACACCGGGGAGCTGTTTTTT. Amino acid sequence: CASSTENTGELFF. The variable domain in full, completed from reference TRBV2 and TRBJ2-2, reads EPEVTQTPSHQVTQMGQEVILRCVPISNHLYFYWYRQILGQKVEFLVSFYNNEISEKSEIFDDQFSVERPDGSNFTLKIRSTKLEDSAMYFCASSTENTGELFFGEGSRLTVL.

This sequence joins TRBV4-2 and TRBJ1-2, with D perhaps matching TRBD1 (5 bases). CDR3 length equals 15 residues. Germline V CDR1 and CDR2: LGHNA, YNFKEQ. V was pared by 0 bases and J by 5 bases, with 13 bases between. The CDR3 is CASSQDGAMGYGYTF. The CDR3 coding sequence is TGTGCCAGCAGCCAAGACGGGGCTATGGGATATGGCTACACCTTC.

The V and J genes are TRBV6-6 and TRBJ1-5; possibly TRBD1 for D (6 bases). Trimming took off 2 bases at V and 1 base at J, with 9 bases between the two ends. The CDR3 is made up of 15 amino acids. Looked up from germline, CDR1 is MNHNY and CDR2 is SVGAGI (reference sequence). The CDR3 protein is CASSYVGASNQPQHF. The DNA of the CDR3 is TGTGCCAGCAGTTACGTGGGGGCGAGCAATCAGCCCCAGCATTTT.

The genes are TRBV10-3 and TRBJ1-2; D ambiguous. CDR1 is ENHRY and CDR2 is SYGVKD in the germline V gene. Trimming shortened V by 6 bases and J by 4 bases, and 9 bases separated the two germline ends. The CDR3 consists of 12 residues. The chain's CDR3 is CAISLAGYGYTF. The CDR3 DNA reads TGTGCCATCAGCCTCGCGGGCTATGGCTACACCTTC.

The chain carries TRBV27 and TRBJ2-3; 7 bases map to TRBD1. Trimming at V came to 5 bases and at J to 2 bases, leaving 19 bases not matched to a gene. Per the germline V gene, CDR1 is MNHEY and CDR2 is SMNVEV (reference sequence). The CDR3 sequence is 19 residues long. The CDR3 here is CASSPPPFDRAAVTDTQYF. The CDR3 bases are TGTGCCAGCAGTCCCCCACCCTTCGACAGGGCGGCGGTCACAGATACGCAGTATTTT.

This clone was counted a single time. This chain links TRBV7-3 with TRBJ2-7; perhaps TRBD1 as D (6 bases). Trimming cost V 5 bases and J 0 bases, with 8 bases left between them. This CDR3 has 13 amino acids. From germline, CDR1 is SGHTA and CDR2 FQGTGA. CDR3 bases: TGTGCCAGCAGCCCGGACAGCTCCTACGAGCAGTACTTC. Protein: CASSPDSSYEQYF.

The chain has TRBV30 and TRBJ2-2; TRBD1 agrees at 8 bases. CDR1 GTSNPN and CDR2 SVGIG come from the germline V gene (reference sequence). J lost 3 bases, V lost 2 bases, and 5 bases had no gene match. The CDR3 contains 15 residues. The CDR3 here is CAWSFPGQDTGELFF. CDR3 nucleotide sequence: TGTGCCTGGAGTTTTCCGGGACAGGACACCGGGGAGCTGTTTTTT.

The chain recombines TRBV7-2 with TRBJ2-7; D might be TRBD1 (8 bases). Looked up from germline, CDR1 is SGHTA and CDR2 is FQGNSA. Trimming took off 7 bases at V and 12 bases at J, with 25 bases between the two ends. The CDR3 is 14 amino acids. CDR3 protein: CASNLAVNRGRVYF. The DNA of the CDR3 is TGTGCCAGCAACCTAGCCGTTAACAGGGGGAGGGTGTACTTC.

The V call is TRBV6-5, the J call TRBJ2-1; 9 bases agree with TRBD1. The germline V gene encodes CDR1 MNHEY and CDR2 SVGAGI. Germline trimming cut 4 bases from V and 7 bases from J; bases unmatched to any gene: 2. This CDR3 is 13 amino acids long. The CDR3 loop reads CASSWDRVNEQFF. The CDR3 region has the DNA TGTGCCAGCAGTTGGGACAGGGTTAATGAGCAGTTCTTC.

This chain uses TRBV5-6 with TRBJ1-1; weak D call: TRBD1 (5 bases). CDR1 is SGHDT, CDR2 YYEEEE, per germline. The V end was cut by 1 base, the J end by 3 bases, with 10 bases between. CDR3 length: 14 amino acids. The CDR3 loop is CASSLWGQDTEAFF. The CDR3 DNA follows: TGTGCCAGCAGCTTGTGGGGCCAGGACACTGAAGCTTTCTTT. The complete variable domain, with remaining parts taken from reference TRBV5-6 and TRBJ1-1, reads DAGVTQSPTHLIKTRGQQVTLRCSPKSGHDTVSWYQQALGQGPQFIFQYYEEEERQRGNFPDRFSGHQFPNYSSELNVNALLLGDSALYLCASSLWGQDTEAFFGQGTRLTVV.

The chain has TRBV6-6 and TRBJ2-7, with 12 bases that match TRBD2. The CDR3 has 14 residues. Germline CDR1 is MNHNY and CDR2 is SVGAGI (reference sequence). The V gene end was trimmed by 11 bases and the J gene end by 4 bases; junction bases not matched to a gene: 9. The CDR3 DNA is TGTGCCGGGAAGACTAGCGGGAGTTCATACGAGCAGTACTTC. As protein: CAGKTSGSSYEQYF.

The CDR3 DNA follows: TGCGCCAGCAGCCTCATGACAGGGCTCGGCACTGAAGCTTTCTTT. Translated, it gives CASSLMTGLGTEAFF. The chain carries TRBV4-3 and TRBJ1-1, with TRBD1 identical over 7 bases. The germline V gene encodes CDR1 LGHNA and CDR2 YSLEER. The V segment lost 4 bases and the J segment 4 bases; nucleotides outside the gene matches: 9. This CDR3 is 15 amino acids long.

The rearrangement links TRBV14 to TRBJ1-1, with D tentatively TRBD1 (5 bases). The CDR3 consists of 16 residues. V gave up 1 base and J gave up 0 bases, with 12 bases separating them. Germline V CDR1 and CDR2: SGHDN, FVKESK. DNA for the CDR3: TGTGCCAGCAGCCAAGGGTGGGGGATCGTGAACACTGAAGCTTTCTTT. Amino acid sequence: CASSQGWGIVNTEAFF.

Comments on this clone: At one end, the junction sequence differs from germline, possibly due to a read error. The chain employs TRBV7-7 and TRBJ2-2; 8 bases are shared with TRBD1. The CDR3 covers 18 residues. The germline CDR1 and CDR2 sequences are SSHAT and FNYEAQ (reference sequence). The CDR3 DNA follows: TGTGCTAGCAGCCCCTCAGTGGCACAGGGGGTGAACACCGGGGAGCTGTTTTTT. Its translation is CASSPSVAQGVNTGELFF.

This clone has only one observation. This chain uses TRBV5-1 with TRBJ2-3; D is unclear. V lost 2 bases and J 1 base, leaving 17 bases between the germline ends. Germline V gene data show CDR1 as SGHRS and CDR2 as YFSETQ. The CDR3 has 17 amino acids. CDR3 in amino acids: CASSFMAAAYGTDTQYF. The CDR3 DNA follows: TGCGCCAGCAGCTTTATGGCTGCTGCGTATGGCACAGATACGCAGTATTTT.

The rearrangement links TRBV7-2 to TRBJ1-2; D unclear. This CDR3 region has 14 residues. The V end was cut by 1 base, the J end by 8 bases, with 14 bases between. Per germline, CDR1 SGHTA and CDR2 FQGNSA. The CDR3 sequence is CASSLVPPTGGYTF. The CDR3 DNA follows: TGTGCCAGCAGCTTAGTTCCCCCCACGGGGGGCTACACCTTC.

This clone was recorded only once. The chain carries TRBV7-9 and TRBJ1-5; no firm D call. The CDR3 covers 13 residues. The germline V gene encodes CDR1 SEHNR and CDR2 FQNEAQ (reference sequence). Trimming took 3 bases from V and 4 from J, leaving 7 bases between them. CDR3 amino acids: CASSFEINQPQHF. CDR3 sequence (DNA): TGTGCCAGCAGCTTTGAGATTAATCAGCCCCAGCATTTT.

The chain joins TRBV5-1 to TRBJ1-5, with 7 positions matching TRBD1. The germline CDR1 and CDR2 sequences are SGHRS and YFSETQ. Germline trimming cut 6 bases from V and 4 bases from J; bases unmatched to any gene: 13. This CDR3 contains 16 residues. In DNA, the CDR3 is TGCGCCAGCAAACCCGACGGAGGGGGCTCGAATCAGCCCCAGCATTTT. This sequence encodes CASKPDGGGSNQPQHF. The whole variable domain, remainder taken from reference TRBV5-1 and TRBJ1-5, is KAGVTQTPRYLIKTRGQQVTLSCSPISGHRSVSWYQQTPGQGLQFLFEYFSETQRNKGNFPGRFSGRQFSNSRSEMNVSTLELGDSALYLCASKPDGGGSNQPQHFGDGTRLSIL.

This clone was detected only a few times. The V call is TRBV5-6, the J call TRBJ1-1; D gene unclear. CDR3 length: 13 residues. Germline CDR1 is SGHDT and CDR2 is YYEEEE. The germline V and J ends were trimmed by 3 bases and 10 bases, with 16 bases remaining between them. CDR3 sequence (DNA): TGTGCCAGCAGCTCCGGATCCGACTTAGGAGCTTTCTTT. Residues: CASSSGSDLGAFF.

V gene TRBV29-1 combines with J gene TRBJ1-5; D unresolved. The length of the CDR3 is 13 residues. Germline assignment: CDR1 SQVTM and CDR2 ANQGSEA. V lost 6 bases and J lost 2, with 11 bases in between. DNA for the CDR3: TGCAGCGTGGCCTTTCGGGGCAATCAGCCCCAGCATTTT. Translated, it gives CSVAFRGNQPQHF.

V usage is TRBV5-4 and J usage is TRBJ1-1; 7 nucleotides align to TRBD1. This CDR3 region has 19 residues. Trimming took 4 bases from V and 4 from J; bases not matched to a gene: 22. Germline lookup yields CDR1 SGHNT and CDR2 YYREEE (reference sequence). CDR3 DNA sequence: TGTGCCAGCAGCGAGAGACGCAGGGCCAAGGGGGCAGGGGGCACTGAAGCTTTCTTT. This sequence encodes CASSERRRAKGAGGTEAFF.

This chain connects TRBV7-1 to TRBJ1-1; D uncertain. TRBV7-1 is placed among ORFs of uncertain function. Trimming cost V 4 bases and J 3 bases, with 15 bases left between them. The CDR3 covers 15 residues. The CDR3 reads CASSLGPVGYTEAFF. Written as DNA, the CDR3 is TGTGCCAGCAGCTTAGGACCGGTTGGATACACTGAAGCTTTCTTT.